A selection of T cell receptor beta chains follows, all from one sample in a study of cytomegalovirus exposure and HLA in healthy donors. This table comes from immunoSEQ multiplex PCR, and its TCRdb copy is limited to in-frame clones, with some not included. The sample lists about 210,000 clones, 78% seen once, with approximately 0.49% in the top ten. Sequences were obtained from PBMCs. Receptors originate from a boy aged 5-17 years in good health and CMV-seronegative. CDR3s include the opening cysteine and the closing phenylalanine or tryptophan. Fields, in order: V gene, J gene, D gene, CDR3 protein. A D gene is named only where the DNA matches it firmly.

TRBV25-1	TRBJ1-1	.	CASTKSRGANTEAFF
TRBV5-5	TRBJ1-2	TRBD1	CASSRTGSGYTF
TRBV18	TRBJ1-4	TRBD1	CASSLRTGEVEKLFF
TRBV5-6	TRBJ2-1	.	CASSSYTGSSYNEQFF
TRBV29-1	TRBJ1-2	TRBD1	CSVEDPTGNYGYTF
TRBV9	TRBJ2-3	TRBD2	CASSVVLAGLNTQYF
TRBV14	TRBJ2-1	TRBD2	CASSPLAGVGEQFF
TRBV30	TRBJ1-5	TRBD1	CASDRGSNQPQHF
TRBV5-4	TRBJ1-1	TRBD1	CASSRPGTAAEAFF
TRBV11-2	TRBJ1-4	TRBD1	CASSPPGTVNEKLFF
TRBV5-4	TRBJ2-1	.	CASSLAYNEQFF
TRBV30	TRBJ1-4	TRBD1	CAWSVGTAEKLFF